This TCR beta chain was recovered during a study of cytomegalovirus exposure and HLA in healthy donors. The study ran its PCR with 60 Vbeta and 13 Jbeta primers. TCRdb keeps only in-frame clones here, not all; method: immunoSEQ multiplex PCR. The sample lists about 130,000 clones, 70% to 80% seen once, with about 2.6% in the top ten. Germline trimming cut 4 bases from V and 4 bases from J; bases unmatched to any gene: 4. The germline V gene encodes CDR1 MNHNS and CDR2 SASEGT. There are 15 residues in the CDR3. The chain recombines TRBV6-1 with TRBJ1-4; 9 bases are shared with TRBD1. This receptor was identified in an older woman in good health and CMV-seropositive. Sequenced sample: PBMCs. The CDR3 loop is CASSAPGQGNEKLFF. In nucleotides, the CDR3 is TGTGCCAGCAGTGCCCCGGGACAGGGTAATGAAAAACTGTTTTTT.